The T cell receptor (beta chain) under discussion was sequenced for a study of blood T cells in healthy people across ages. Study-wide context: Template switching recovered approximately one barcoded beta molecule for every two T cells.

Study findings and constraints: Fewer expanded clones and more diversity marked long-lived versus aged donors. The study could not conclusively compare naive and antigen-experienced cells, given its unsorted PBMCs.

This clonotype has just a few counts. Its target is not known. Combining a sample-barcoded 5' primer with a J-beta primer mix, a second PCR ran for roughly 7 to 11 cycles. All samples gave at least 2.5 million CDR3-containing paired-end reads. TCRdb reprocessed the 5' RACE reads via MiXCR and lists one record per CDR3 protein. The sample holds 1,500,000 or so distinct CDR3 sequences; roughly 43% are singletons and the top ten take under 5%. This CDR3 has 14 amino acids. Germline V CDR1 and CDR2: LGHNT, FRNRAP. The germline V and J ends were trimmed by 1 base and 8 bases, with 14 bases remaining between them.

The sample comprised blood. The clonotype comes from a woman aged 18-29 years in good health. J is TRBJ1-2 and V is TRBV12-5; a weak D match, TRBD1 (5 bases). The CDR3 spells CASGLDTGVGGYTF. The CDR3 bases are TGTGCTAGTGGTTTGGATACAGGTGTTGGCGGCTACACCTTC.